The clone carrying this T cell receptor beta chain occurred many times. This sample is part of a study of T cells in Graves' hyperthyroidism and ophthalmopathy. Amplification of TCR beta CDR3 regions used RNA as the template. The HTBI set primed first-round TCR CDR3 RT-PCR. TCRdb ran MiXCR on the multiplex PCR reads and lists one entry per CDR3 protein. Altogether 600,000 or so distinct CDR3 sequences are present, approximately 15% being singletons, with the ten largest covering around 7%. The CDR3 spans 16 residues. Trimming cost V 6 bases and J 2 bases; bases outside gene matches: 7. CDR1 is MNHEY, CDR2 SVGEGT, per germline.

This chain joins TRBV6-2 or TRBV6-3 and TRBJ2-7; TRBD2 aligns across 13 bases. Input material: blood. This TCR derives from a woman aged 18-29 years with Graves' ophthalmopathy. In DNA, the CDR3 is TGTGCCAGCAGCATCAAGACTAGCGGGGGGCCCTACGAGCAGTACTTC. This gives the protein CASSIKTSGGPYEQYF.